This T cell receptor (beta chain) was retrieved from a study of T cell changes during pregnancy in multiple sclerosis. The germline V gene has CDR1 LNHDA and CDR2 SQIVND (reference sequence). This CDR3 is built from 16 residues. The junction had 9 bases not matched to a gene; V was cut back by 4 bases and J by 2 bases. Only in-frame clones appear in the TCRdb table, and some are missing; sequencing was by immunoSEQ multiplex PCR. The repertoire has about 17,000 clones, over 80% of them found once; the top ten carry about 13%. The source was CD8+ T cells from peripheral blood mononuclear cells, collected in the third trimester of pregnancy. This sequence joins TRBV19 and TRBJ2-3, with 7 bases that match TRBD1. The source is a female donor in good health, enrolled as a control in a pregnancy study. The CDR3: CASSTGGDRLTDTQYF. The CDR3 bases are TGTGCCAGTAGTACAGGGGGAGACAGACTCACAGATACGCAGTATTTT.